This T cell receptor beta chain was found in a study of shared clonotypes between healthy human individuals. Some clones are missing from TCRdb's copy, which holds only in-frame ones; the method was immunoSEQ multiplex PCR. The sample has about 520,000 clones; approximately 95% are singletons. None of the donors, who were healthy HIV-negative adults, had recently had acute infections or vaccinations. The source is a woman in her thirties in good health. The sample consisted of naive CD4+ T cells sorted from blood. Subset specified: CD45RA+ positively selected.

CDR3 in DNA: TGTGCCAGCAGCCCGGGACAGGGAAGCTACGAGCAGTACTTC. The encoded protein is CASSPGQGSYEQYF. The chain links TRBV5-8 to TRBJ2-7; 9 positions agree with TRBD1. After removal of 4 bases from V and 3 bases from J, the junction contained 5 bases not matched to a gene. The CDR3 runs 14 residues. CDR1 is SGHTS and CDR2 is YDEGEE in the germline V gene.